The 15 T cell receptor beta chains below all came from one sample that was sequenced in a study of blood T cell repertoires in COVID-19. Produced via immunoSEQ multiplex PCR; TCRdb's table is partial and in-frame only. The table includes under 20,000 clones, 82% detected once. Sequenced input: peripheral blood. The receptors stem from an elderly man with active COVID-19.

The CDR3 sequence is CATTAGDEQFF. CDR3 DNA: TGTGCCACCACCGCGGGGGATGAGCAGTTCTTC. This chain links TRBV28 with TRBJ2-1, with 7 bases matching TRBD2. The CDR3 is 11 residues long. Germline CDR1 reads MDHEN; CDR2 reads SYDVKM. With V trimmed by 10 bases and J by 8 bases, 5 bases remained unmatched.

This chain uses TRBV7-9 with TRBJ2-1, with D maybe TRBD2 (6 bases). This CDR3 has 13 amino acids. The germline gives CDR1 SEHNR, CDR2 FQNEAQ (reference sequence). With 8 bases removed from V and 5 bases from J, the gap between germline ends came to 13 bases. The CDR3 reads CASAAWGDNEQFF. The CDR3 DNA sequence: TGTGCCAGCGCAGCGTGGGGGGACAATGAGCAGTTCTTC.

The rearrangement uses TRBV28 and TRBJ1-5; D is uncertain. Trimming left V 3 bases short and J 4 bases short, with 13 bases between. CDR1 is MDHEN, CDR2 SYDVKM, per germline. The CDR3 length is 15 residues. CDR3 sequence (DNA): TGTGCCAGCAGTTTTGGCGGGAAATTAAATCAGCCCCAGCATTTT. Translating it yields CASSFGGKLNQPQHF.

This clone was detected once. The rearrangement uses TRBV18 and TRBJ2-3; D unresolved. Between the trimmed V and J ends, which lost 3 bases and 2 bases, there was a span of 6 bases. Germline assignment: CDR1 KGHSH and CDR2 LQKENI. The CDR3 is 13 residues long. CDR3 sequence (DNA): TGTGCCAGCTCACCTCCCAACACAGATACGCAGTATTTT. This encodes CASSPPNTDTQYF.

This chain joins TRBV7-9 and TRBJ2-5; the D gene is possibly TRBD2 (5 bases). The CDR3 length is 13 residues. In germline, CDR1 is SEHNR, CDR2 FQNEAQ (reference sequence). V was shortened by 1 base and J by 4 bases, with 7 bases between the two germline ends. The CDR3 region has the DNA TGTGCCAGCAGCTTAGTAGAGGGAGAGACCCAGTACTTC. Amino acid sequence: CASSLVEGETQYF.

The CDR3 is CAISESTGLNQPQHF. Written as DNA, the CDR3 is TGTGCCATCAGTGAGTCAACAGGTCTCAATCAGCCCCAGCATTTT. The chain recombines TRBV10-3 with TRBJ1-5; tentative D call: TRBD1 (5 bases). Germline V gene sequence: CDR1 ENHRY, CDR2 SYGVKD. Trimming took 0 bases from V and 3 from J, leaving 9 bases between them. The CDR3 is 15 amino acids.

This chain connects TRBV2 to TRBJ2-7, with D tentatively TRBD2 (6 bases). The CDR3 runs to 14 residues. V was trimmed by 5 bases and J by 6 bases, leaving 17 bases between them. CDR1 is SNHLY, CDR2 FYNNEI, per germline. CDR3 loop: CASSLEGGRSEQYF. CDR3 nucleotide sequence: TGTGCCAGCAGTTTGGAGGGAGGAAGGAGCGAGCAGTACTTC.

The chain combines TRBV6-5 with TRBJ1-1, with a weak D call TRBD1 (5 bases). CDR1 and CDR2 from the germline V gene are MNHEY and SVGAGI. The CDR3 is made up of 15 amino acids. V was clipped by 5 bases and J by 1 base, with 14 bases between them. As DNA, the CDR3 is TGTGCCAGCAGTCTGTCAGGGAACACGAACACTGAAGCTTTCTTT. It translates to CASSLSGNTNTEAFF.

The V and J genes are TRBV5-1 and TRBJ1-6; TRBD1 matches at 9 bases. CDR3 length: 16 amino acids. Germline CDR1 and CDR2: SGHRS and YFSETQ. J lost 7 bases, V lost 0 bases, and 5 bases had no gene match. The CDR3 sequence is CASSLGGQGRNSPLHF. As DNA, the CDR3 is TGCGCCAGCAGCTTGGGGGGACAGGGAAGGAATTCACCCCTCCACTTT.

The chain has TRBV10-2 and TRBJ1-2; TRBD1 might be the D (6 bases). The germline V and J ends were trimmed by 2 bases and 4 bases, with 17 bases remaining between them. The CDR3 loop spans 16 amino acids. CDR1 and CDR2 from the germline V gene are WSHSY and SAAADI. CDR3 DNA: TGCGCCAGCAGTGAGGAGGGTACAGGGTCAGGCTATGGCTACACCTTC. Translating gives CASSEEGTGSGYGYTF.

The V and J genes are TRBV27 and TRBJ2-6; a weak D match, TRBD1 (5 bases). V shed 5 bases and J shed 0 bases, with 14 bases lying between them. Germline V gives CDR1 MNHEY, CDR2 SMNVEV (reference sequence). The CDR3 loop spans 17 amino acids. CDR3 region: CASSPVAGISGANVLTF. As DNA, the CDR3 is TGTGCCAGCAGTCCGGTTGCAGGGATCTCTGGGGCCAACGTCCTGACTTTC.

V gene TRBV7-2 combines with J gene TRBJ2-7, with 10 bases aligning to TRBD2. This CDR3 has 16 residues. The V segment lost 2 bases and the J segment 6 bases; nucleotides outside the gene matches: 10. The germline V gene encodes CDR1 SGHTA and CDR2 FQGNSA. CDR3 amino acids: CASSLSPGTSVSEQYF. Here the CDR3 DNA reads TGTGCCAGCAGCTTATCCCCCGGGACTAGCGTCTCCGAGCAGTACTTC.

This clone occurred a few times. The V call is TRBV19, the J call TRBJ2-5; maybe TRBD1 (7 bases). CDR1 and CDR2 from the germline V gene are LNHDA and SQIVND (reference sequence). The V gene lost 5 bases and the J gene lost 7 bases, with 8 bases spanning the gap. The CDR3 is 11 residues long. CDR3 residues: CASSQGGTQYF. For the CDR3, the DNA is TGTGCCAGTAGTCAGGGGGGGACCCAGTACTTC.

The gene calls are TRBV28 and TRBJ2-6; 7 bases fit TRBD1. V lost 5 bases to trimming and J lost 1 base; unmatched junction nucleotides: 5. Germline-derived CDR1 and CDR2 are MDHEN and SYDVKM. This CDR3 is 16 amino acids long. CDR3 nucleotide sequence: TGTGCCAGCAGTAGCCAACAGGGGTCTGGGGCCAACGTCCTGACTTTC. It translates to CASSSQQGSGANVLTF. The variable domain in full, with the rest retrieved from reference TRBV28 and TRBJ2-6, is DVKVTQSSRYLVKRTGEKVFLECVQDMDHENMFWYRQDPGLGLRLIYFSYDVKMKEKGDIPEGYSVSREKKERFSLILESASTNQTSMYLCASSSQQGSGANVLTFGAGSRLTVL.

V is TRBV13 and J is TRBJ2-1; TRBD2 matches at 7 bases. V lost 3 bases, J lost 5 bases, and 22 bases stayed unmatched. The CDR3 is 20 amino acids. The germline V gene has CDR1 PRHDT and CDR2 FYEKMQ (reference sequence). The CDR3 region has the DNA TGTGCCAGCAGCTTGTTTTGGGCTAGCGGAACTACGAGAGTTGACAATGAGCAGTTCTTC. Its translation: CASSLFWASGTTRVDNEQFF.